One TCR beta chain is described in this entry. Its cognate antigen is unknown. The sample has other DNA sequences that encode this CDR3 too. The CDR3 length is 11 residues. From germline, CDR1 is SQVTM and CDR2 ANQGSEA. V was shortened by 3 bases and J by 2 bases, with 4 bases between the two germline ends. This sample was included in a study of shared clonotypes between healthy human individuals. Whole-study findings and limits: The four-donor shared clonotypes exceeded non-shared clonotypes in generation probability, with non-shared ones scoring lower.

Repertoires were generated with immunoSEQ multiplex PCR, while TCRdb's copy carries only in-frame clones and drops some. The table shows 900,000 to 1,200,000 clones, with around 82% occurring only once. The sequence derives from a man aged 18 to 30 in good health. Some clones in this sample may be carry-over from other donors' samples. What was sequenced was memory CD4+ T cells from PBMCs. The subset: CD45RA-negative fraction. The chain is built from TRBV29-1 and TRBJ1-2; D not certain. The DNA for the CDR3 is TGCAGCGTTGAGGAGAACTATGGCTACACCTTC. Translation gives CSVEENYGYTF.